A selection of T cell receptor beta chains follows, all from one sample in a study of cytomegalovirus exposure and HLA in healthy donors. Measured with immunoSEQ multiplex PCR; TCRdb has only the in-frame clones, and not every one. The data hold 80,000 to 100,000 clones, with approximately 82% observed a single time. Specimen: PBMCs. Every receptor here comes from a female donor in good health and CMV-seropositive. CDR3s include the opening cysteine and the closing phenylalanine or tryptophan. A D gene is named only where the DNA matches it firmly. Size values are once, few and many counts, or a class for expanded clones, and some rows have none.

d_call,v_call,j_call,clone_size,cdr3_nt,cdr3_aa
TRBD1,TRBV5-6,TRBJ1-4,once,TGTGCCAGCAGCCAAACCAGACAGGGTGCTAATGAAAAACTGTTTTTT,CASSQTRQGANEKLFF
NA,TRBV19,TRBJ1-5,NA,TGTGCCAGTAGCCCCTCGGTGGTAGCAAGCAATCAGCCCCAGCATTTT,CASSPSVVASNQPQHF
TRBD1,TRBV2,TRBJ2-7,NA,TGTGCCAGCAAAGGGGGGGACAGGGCCTACGAGCAGTACTTC,CASKGGDRAYEQYF
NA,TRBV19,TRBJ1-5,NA,TGTGCCAGTATGGTTAGCATTTGGAATCAGCCCCAGCATTTT,CASMVSIWNQPQHF
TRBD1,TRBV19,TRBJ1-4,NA,TGTGCCAGTAGTACTCGGACAGGGTCGAATGAAAAACTGTTTTTT,CASSTRTGSNEKLFF
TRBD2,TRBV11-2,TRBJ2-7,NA,TGTGCCAGCAGCTTAGCACTAGCGGGGGAATACTACGAGCAGTACTTC,CASSLALAGEYYEQYF
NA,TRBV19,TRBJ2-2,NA,TGTGCCAGTAGGGGTCGGAGCGGCACCGGGGAGCTGTTTTTT,CASRGRSGTGELFF
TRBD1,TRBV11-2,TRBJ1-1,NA,TGTGCCAGCAGCTTCGGACAGGGTACTGAAGCTTTCTTT,CASSFGQGTEAFF
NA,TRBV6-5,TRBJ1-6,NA,TGTGCCAGCAGTTACTCGGGCATTTATAATTCACCCCTCCACTTT,CASSYSGIYNSPLHF
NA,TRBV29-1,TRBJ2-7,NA,TGCAGCGTTGCCGACATCCTCAACTACGAGCAGTACTTC,CSVADILNYEQYF
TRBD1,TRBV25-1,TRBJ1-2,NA,TGTGCCAGCAGTGATTTTCGGACAGGGTTTCGCTCGGTCACCGGCTACACCTTC,CASSDFRTGFRSVTGYTF
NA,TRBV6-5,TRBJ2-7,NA,TGTGCCAGCAGGTGGGGGGTAAACTCCTACGAGCAGTACTTC,CASRWGVNSYEQYF
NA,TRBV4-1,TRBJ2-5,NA,TGCGCCAGCAGCCAAGCTGGGGGAGGTCAAGAGACCCAGTACTTC,CASSQAGGGQETQYF
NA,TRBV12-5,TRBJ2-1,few,TGTGCTAGTGGTTTGGGCGACAGCGCCTACAATGAGCAGTTCTTC,CASGLGDSAYNEQFF
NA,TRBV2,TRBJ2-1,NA,TGTGCCAGCAGGTACAGTCTCGATGAGCAGTTCTTC,CASRYSLDEQFF
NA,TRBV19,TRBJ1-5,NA,TGTGCCAGTAGCCCAATCAGGGTAACCTCCCATCAGCCCCAGCATTTT,CASSPIRVTSHQPQHF
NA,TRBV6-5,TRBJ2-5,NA,TGTGCCAGCAAGGGACTCCAGCAAGAGACCCAGTACTTC,CASKGLQQETQYF
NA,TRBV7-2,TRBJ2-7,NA,TGTGCCAGCAGCTTAGATTTGGGCGGGCTCTCCTACGAGCAGTACTTC,CASSLDLGGLSYEQYF
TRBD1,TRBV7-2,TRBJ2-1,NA,TGTGCCAGCAGCCCCTTGGGACGAGGGGGCTTATACAATGAGCAGTTCTTC,CASSPLGRGGLYNEQFF
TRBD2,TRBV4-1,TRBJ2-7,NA,TGCGCCAGCAGCCCCGGGGGGACTAGCGTAAACGAGCAGTACTTC,CASSPGGTSVNEQYF
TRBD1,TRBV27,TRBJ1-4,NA,TGTGCCAGCAGTTTAACCGGACAGGGCAAGCATAATGAAAAACTGTTTTTT,CASSLTGQGKHNEKLFF
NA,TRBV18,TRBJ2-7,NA,TGTGCCAGCTCACCATCTCGGGCAGGGGTCGGCTACGAGCAGTACTTC,CASSPSRAGVGYEQYF
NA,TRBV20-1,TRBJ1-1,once,TGCAGTGCTAGACAGAACACTGAAGCTTTCTTT,CSARQNTEAFF
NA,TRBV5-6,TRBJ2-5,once,TGTGCCAGCAGCCCCCCACGGGCAGGGGAAGAGACCCAGTACTTC,CASSPPRAGEETQYF
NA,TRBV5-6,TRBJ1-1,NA,TGTGCCAGCAGCTTGGACGGGATTGAAGCTTTCTTT,CASSLDGIEAFF
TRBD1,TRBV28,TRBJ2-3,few,TGTGCCAGCAGTCCGGGACAGGGGTGGACAGATACGCAGTATTTT,CASSPGQGWTDTQYF